These T cell receptor beta chains were read from a single sample in a study of shared clonotypes between healthy human individuals. Using immunoSEQ multiplex PCR, the repertoire was profiled, and TCRdb retains in-frame clones only, with some absent. The sample lists approximately 250,000 clones; 60% to 70% were seen once. Specimen: memory CD4+ T cells sorted from blood. All receptors derive from a man aged 30 to 45 in good health. Both conserved end residues are part of each CDR3. The D gene is left open where the match is weak. Clone size is shown for a subset of rows, as once, few, many or a class of expanded clone.

J: TRBJ2-7; D: -; V: TRBV2; size: once; CDR3: CASIGRAGEQYF; DNA: TGTGCCAGCATCGGGCGGGCGGGGGAGCAGTACTTC
J: TRBJ2-1; D: -; V: TRBV5-1; size: -; CDR3: CASSLEVGIWNEQFF; DNA: TGCGCCAGCAGCTTGGAGGTGGGGATTTGGAATGAGCAGTTCTTC
J: TRBJ2-1; D: TRBD1; V: TRBV2; size: -; CDR3: CASSEVRDSYYNEQFF; DNA: TGTGCCAGCAGTGAAGTCCGGGACAGCTATTACAATGAGCAGTTCTTC
J: TRBJ1-4; D: TRBD1; V: TRBV5-4; size: -; CDR3: CASSLGRGQLGEKLFF; DNA: TGTGCCAGCAGCTTGGGAAGGGGACAGTTGGGTGAAAAACTGTTTTTT
J: TRBJ2-1; D: TRBD2; V: TRBV7-2; size: few; CDR3: CASSFTSGSHNEQFF; DNA: TGTGCCAGCAGCTTTACTAGCGGGAGTCACAATGAGCAGTTCTTC
J: TRBJ1-2; D: -; V: TRBV29-1; size: -; CDR3: CSVDPTGSYGYTF; DNA: TGCAGCGTTGACCCGACGGGTTCCTATGGCTACACCTTC
J: TRBJ2-5; D: -; V: TRBV7-7; size: -; CDR3: CASTPSRTGNVGTQYF; DNA: TGTGCCAGCACTCCCTCCCGGACCGGGAACGTGGGGACCCAGTACTTC
J: TRBJ2-1; D: -; V: TRBV11-3; size: few; CDR3: CASSHSSDEQFF; DNA: TGTGCCAGCAGCCATTCGAGTGATGAGCAGTTCTTC
J: TRBJ1-2; D: -; V: TRBV25-1; size: -; CDR3: CASSEGLLDGYTF; DNA: TGTGCCAGCAGTGAGGGTTTATTGGATGGCTACACCTTC
J: TRBJ2-5; D: TRBD2; V: TRBV18; size: -; CDR3: CASSPRGLAGETQYF; DNA: TGTGCCAGCTCACCAAGGGGACTAGCCGGGGAGACCCAGTACTTC
J: TRBJ2-7; D: -; V: TRBV28; size: many; CDR3: CASSLWDSLSYEQYF; DNA: TGTGCCAGCAGTTTATGGGACAGTCTCTCCTACGAGCAGTACTTC
J: TRBJ1-2; D: -; V: TRBV7-8; size: -; CDR3: CASSLGTASGYGYTF; DNA: TGTGCCAGCAGCTTAGGGACCGCAAGCGGCTATGGCTACACCTTC
J: TRBJ2-2; D: TRBD1; V: TRBV7-3; size: -; CDR3: CASSRQGTGELFF; DNA: TGTGCCAGCAGCCGACAGGGCACCGGGGAGCTGTTTTTT
J: TRBJ1-1; D: TRBD1; V: TRBV19; size: -; CDR3: CASSASGQWNTEAFF; DNA: TGTGCCAGTAGTGCCTCGGGACAGTGGAACACTGAAGCTTTCTTT
J: TRBJ2-3; D: -; V: TRBV7-9; size: -; CDR3: CASTSGGTDTQYF; DNA: TGTGCCAGCACTTCCGGGGGCACAGATACGCAGTATTTT
J: TRBJ2-7; D: -; V: TRBV9; size: -; CDR3: CASSAQRGAAPDEQYF; DNA: TGTGCCAGCAGCGCCCAGAGGGGGGCGGCCCCCGATGAGCAGTACTTC
J: TRBJ2-5; D: TRBD1; V: TRBV29-1; size: many; CDR3: CSVAMGQGGVGTQYF; DNA: TGCAGCGTTGCCATGGGACAGGGGGGAGTGGGGACCCAGTACTTC
J: TRBJ2-5; D: -; V: TRBV2; size: -; CDR3: CASSRTPIIQETQYF; DNA: TGTGCCAGCTCCCGGACACCCATCATCCAAGAGACCCAGTACTTC
J: TRBJ2-1; D: -; V: TRBV7-8; size: few; CDR3: CASSTSPGTYNEQFF; DNA: TGTGCCAGCAGCACGTCCCCCGGTACCTACAATGAGCAGTTCTTC
J: TRBJ1-1; D: -; V: TRBV2; size: -; CDR3: CASNVARGDTEAFF; DNA: TGTGCCAGCAATGTAGCAAGGGGAGACACTGAAGCTTTCTTT